This passage covers 30 T cell receptor beta chains from one sample sequenced in a study of blood T cell repertoires in COVID-19. Produced via immunoSEQ multiplex PCR; TCRdb's table is partial and in-frame only. The sample holds a few hundred thousand clones, 80% seen once. Sequencing input: PBMCs or T cells enriched from blood (not recorded which). The receptors come from a woman aged 35 to 49 with acute COVID-19.

V and J are TRBV18 and TRBJ1-2, with a possible D match to TRBD1 (6 bases). Germline-derived CDR1 and CDR2 are KGHSH and LQKENI. V lost 4 bases and J 6 bases, leaving 18 bases between the germline ends. The CDR3 length is 15 residues. The CDR3 sequence is CASSLKTGIFHGYTF. The CDR3 DNA is TGTGCCAGCTCACTTAAAACAGGGATATTTCATGGCTACACCTTC.

The chain combines TRBV7-2 with TRBJ2-5, with TRBD2 matching over 7 bases. Per germline, CDR1 SGHTA and CDR2 FQGNSA. This CDR3 region has 13 residues. V trimming: 1 base; J trimming: 5 bases; junction bases outside the gene matches: 1. The CDR3, as DNA: TGTGCCAGCAGCTTAGACGGGGGGGAGACCCAGTACTTC. Its translation is CASSLDGGETQYF.

The gene calls are TRBV7-3 and TRBJ1-1; TRBD1 might be the D (5 bases). V dropped 2 bases and J dropped 2 bases, with 6 bases sitting between them. The CDR3 is made up of 13 amino acids. The germline V gene encodes CDR1 SGHTA and CDR2 FQGTGA. In DNA form, the CDR3 reads TGTGCCAGCAGCTTACAGGGCAACACTGAAGCTTTCTTT. Amino acids: CASSLQGNTEAFF.

The chain combines TRBV14 with TRBJ1-5, with D uncertain. Trimming took 4 bases from V and 4 from J, leaving 8 bases between them. The length of the CDR3 is 13 residues. Germline assignment: CDR1 SGHDN and CDR2 FVKESK. This CDR3 reads CASSRSLNQPQHF. DNA of the CDR3: TGTGCCAGCAGCCGTTCCCTTAATCAGCCCCAGCATTTT.

The chain joins TRBV6-4 to TRBJ2-3; 7 bases match TRBD1. The J segment lost 3 bases and the V segment lost 8 bases, leaving 14 bases of the junction unmatched. The germline V gene has CDR1 MRHNA and CDR2 SNTAGT. CDR3 length equals 16 residues. This CDR3 is CASRNSYRDRTDTQYF. CDR3 nucleotides: TGTGCCAGCCGTAACAGTTACCGGGACAGAACAGATACGCAGTATTTT.

This clone was seen a few times. The CDR3 DNA reads TGTGCCAGTAGTATACTCCGGACAGGGAGGAACACCGGGGAGCTGTTTTTT. Translation gives CASSILRTGRNTGELFF. The genes are TRBV19 and TRBJ2-2, with 8 bases aligning to TRBD1. Trimming took 2 bases from V and 1 from J; bases not matched to a gene: 6. The CDR3 runs 17 residues. CDR1 is LNHDA and CDR2 is SQIVND in the germline V gene (reference sequence).

V gene TRBV14 combines with J gene TRBJ1-1, with TRBD1 as a possible D gene (5 bases). With 3 bases removed from V and 10 bases from J, the gap between germline ends came to 15 bases. Germline CDR1 and CDR2: SGHDN and FVKESK. The CDR3 runs 13 residues. DNA for the CDR3: TGTGCCAGCAGCCAGGGGCTCGCTCTTCGAGCTTTCTTT. Its translation: CASSQGLALRAFF.

The genes are TRBV5-8 and TRBJ2-5, with D possibly matching TRBD2 (5 bases). Germline V lookup: CDR1 SGHTS, CDR2 YDEGEE. This CDR3 comprises 15 residues. V lost 4 bases, J lost 7 bases, and 20 bases lay in between. CDR3 nucleotide sequence: TGTGCCAGCAGCCCAGGATTGACCCCCGAGGGGACCCAGTACTTC. Residues: CASSPGLTPEGTQYF.

The table lists this clone with a count of one. This chain links TRBV28 with TRBJ1-1; no reliable D call. Germline lookup yields CDR1 MDHEN and CDR2 SYDVKM. Trimming left V 6 bases short and J 1 base short, with 3 bases between. CDR3 length: 11 residues. CDR3 amino acids: CASSKNTEAFF. The CDR3 coding sequence is TGTGCCAGCAGCAAGAACACTGAAGCTTTCTTT.

The gene calls are TRBV11-2 and TRBJ1-1; TRBD1 is a possible D gene (6 bases). The germline V gene has CDR1 SGHAT and CDR2 FQNNGV. Trimming left V 3 bases short and J 2 bases short, with 10 bases between. This CDR3 contains 14 residues. Here the CDR3 DNA reads TGTGCCAGCAGCTTCGCCGGGACAAACACTGAAGCTTTCTTT. It yields the protein CASSFAGTNTEAFF.

The chain is built from TRBV28 and TRBJ1-2; TRBD1 matches 10 bases. Trimming removed 6 bases from V and 1 base from J; junction bases left unmatched: 2. The CDR3 runs 14 residues. CDR1 is MDHEN, CDR2 SYDVKM, per germline. DNA of the CDR3: TGTGCCAGCAGGGGACAGGGGATTAACTATGGCTACACCTTC. This codes for CASRGQGINYGYTF.

J is TRBJ2-2 and V is TRBV12-3 or TRBV12-4; TRBD1 matches at 9 bases. V was clipped by 10 bases and J by 5 bases; unmatched bases: 5. This CDR3 comprises 13 residues. CDR3 region: CAISGTGTGELFF. The CDR3 nucleotides read TGTGCCATCTCCGGGACAGGGACCGGGGAGCTGTTTTTT.

The rearrangement joins TRBV4-1 to TRBJ1-2; 8 bases match TRBD1. The trim removed 0 bases at V and 3 bases at J, leaving 9 bases unmatched. Per the germline V gene, CDR1 is MGHRA and CDR2 is YSYEKL. This CDR3 has 17 residues. Here the CDR3 DNA reads TGCGCCAGCAGCCAAGATTCGGCAGGGGGCGAACACTATGGCTACACCTTC. It is translated as CASSQDSAGGEHYGYTF.

This clone has ten or more counts. J is TRBJ1-1 and V is TRBV18, with D possibly TRBD1 on 6 matching bases. The ends were cut back, 7 bases at V and 7 bases at J, with 22 bases in the middle. CDR1 KGHSH and CDR2 LQKENI come from the germline V gene. The CDR3 is made up of 15 amino acids. CDR3 region: CASLNSGTRYGEAFF. CDR3 coding DNA: TGTGCCAGCTTAAATTCCGGGACAAGGTACGGTGAAGCTTTCTTT. Variable domain in full (rest from reference TRBV18 and TRBJ1-1): NAGVMQNPRHLVRRRGQEARLRCSPMKGHSHVYWYRQLPEEGLKFMVYLQKENIIDESGMPKERFSAEFPKEGPSILRIQQVVRGDSAAYFCASLNSGTRYGEAFFGQGTRLTVV.

This clone was counted a single time. The V and J genes are TRBV5-6 and TRBJ2-5, with 8 bases fitting TRBD2. The CDR3 sequence is 14 residues long. The J segment lost 2 bases and the V segment lost 3 bases, leaving 3 bases of the junction unmatched. The germline V gene encodes CDR1 SGHDT and CDR2 YYEEEE. This CDR3 reads CASSSTGGQETQYF. CDR3 nucleotides: TGTGCCAGCAGCTCGACGGGAGGGCAAGAGACCCAGTACTTC.

The chain employs TRBV7-8 and TRBJ2-5; 9 bases are shared with TRBD2. Germline V CDR1 and CDR2: SGHVS, FQNEAQ. The length of the CDR3 is 17 residues. V was clipped by 1 base and J by 1 base; unmatched bases: 7. The chain's CDR3 is CASSLGPRGGLQETQYF. Here the CDR3 DNA reads TGTGCCAGCAGCTTAGGGCCGCGGGGGGGCCTCCAAGAGACCCAGTACTTC. Filled out from reference TRBV7-8 and TRBJ2-5, the complete variable domain reads GAGVSQSPRYKVAKRGQDVALRCDPISGHVSLFWYQQALGQGPEFLTYFQNEAQLDKSGLPSDRFFAERPEGSVSTLKIQRTQQEDSAVYLCASSLGPRGGLQETQYFGPGTRLLVL.

This chain links TRBV19 with TRBJ1-1, with D unclear. The V end lost 1 base, the J end lost 2 bases, and 11 bases lay between the germline ends. The germline V gene has CDR1 LNHDA and CDR2 SQIVND (reference sequence). The CDR3 runs 15 residues. CDR3 sequence: CASSIASGVNTEAFF. The CDR3, as DNA: TGTGCCAGTAGTATAGCGTCCGGGGTAAACACTGAAGCTTTCTTT.

The chain recombines TRBV19 with TRBJ2-1; 9 bases line up with TRBD2. This CDR3 has 15 residues. The V segment lost 3 bases and the J segment 4 bases; nucleotides outside the gene matches: 4. Germline V gene lookup returns CDR1 LNHDA and CDR2 SQIVND (reference sequence). CDR3 sequence reads: CASSMRTSEYNEQFF. DNA of the CDR3: TGTGCCAGTAGTATGCGGACTAGCGAATACAATGAGCAGTTCTTC.

V gene TRBV10-3 combines with J gene TRBJ2-7, with TRBD2 matching 7 bases. The V segment lost 3 bases and the J segment 5 bases; nucleotides outside the gene matches: 7. CDR1 and CDR2 from the germline V gene are ENHRY and SYGVKD. The CDR3 runs to 14 residues. The DNA for the CDR3 is TGTGCCATCAGTGACGGCGGGAGTGGGGACGAGCAGTACTTC. Protein: CAISDGGSGDEQYF.

V usage is TRBV5-6 and J usage is TRBJ2-3; 11 bases fit TRBD2. Germline V gives CDR1 SGHDT, CDR2 YYEEEE. This CDR3 contains 16 residues. V gave up 2 bases and J gave up 5 bases; unmatched junction bases: 7. The CDR3 DNA is TGTGCCAGCAGCTTTAGCGGGAGGGCCGGTCGAGATACGCAGTATTTT. Encoded protein: CASSFSGRAGRDTQYF.

J is TRBJ2-5 and V is TRBV5-4, with 7 bases aligning to TRBD1. The V and J ends lost 0 bases and 4 bases, in that order; junction bases with no gene match: 0. Per germline, CDR1 SGHNT and CDR2 YYREEE (reference sequence). This CDR3 is 13 amino acids long. The CDR3 DNA reads as TGTGCCAGCAGCTTGGCAGGGGGAGAGACCCAGTACTTC. It yields the protein CASSLAGGETQYF. The full variable domain, its missing parts supplied by reference TRBV5-4 and TRBJ2-5, is ETGVTQSPTHLIKTRGQQVTLRCSSQSGHNTVSWYQQALGQGPQFIFQYYREEENGRGNFPPRFSGLQFPNYSSELNVNALELDDSALYLCASSLAGGETQYFGPGTRLLVL.

The CDR3 sequence is CASSIEGGRGLGTEAFF. The DNA for the CDR3 is TGTGCCAGTAGTATAGAAGGGGGCAGGGGTTTAGGGACTGAAGCTTTCTTT. The chain carries TRBV19 and TRBJ1-1; 7 bases are shared with TRBD1. V lost 0 bases to trimming and J lost 5 bases; unmatched junction nucleotides: 12. Germline loops: CDR1 LNHDA, CDR2 SQIVND (reference sequence). This CDR3 comprises 17 residues.

The genes are TRBV15 and TRBJ2-1, with 13 bases that match TRBD2. Germline CDR1 and CDR2: LNHNV and YYDKDF (reference sequence). The CDR3 extends over 16 amino acids. The V segment lost 5 bases and the J segment 6 bases; nucleotides outside the gene matches: 7. CDR3 amino acids: CATSSPGTSGVNEQFF. The CDR3 bases are TGTGCCACCAGCTCCCCCGGGACTAGCGGGGTCAATGAGCAGTTCTTC.

The chain recombines TRBV6-6 with TRBJ2-7; 10 nucleotides match TRBD1. V shed 5 bases and J 2 bases; nucleotides not matched to a gene: 6. This CDR3 region has 15 residues. Germline lookup yields CDR1 MNHNY and CDR2 SVGAGI (reference sequence). The CDR3 DNA sequence: TGTGCCAGCAGTCGTCAAGGACAGGGGGCCTACGAGCAGTACTTC. As protein: CASSRQGQGAYEQYF.

This rearrangement joins TRBV11-3 to TRBJ2-3, with a weak D call TRBD1 (5 bases). From germline, CDR1 is SGHNT and CDR2 YENEEA. V lost 5 bases, J lost 0 bases, and 9 bases lay in between. The CDR3 has 14 residues. Here the CDR3 reads CASSHRISTDTQYF. The CDR3, as DNA: TGTGCCAGCAGCCACAGGATCAGCACAGATACGCAGTATTTT.

This chain uses TRBV7-2 with TRBJ2-3; 12 bases match TRBD2. The CDR3 sequence is 16 residues long. In germline, CDR1 is SGHTA, CDR2 FQGNSA. J lost 3 bases, V lost 4 bases, and 5 bases had no gene match. In nucleotides, the CDR3 is TGTGCCAGCAGCTCTAGCGGGAGGGCCTCAACAGATACGCAGTATTTT. Protein product: CASSSSGRASTDTQYF.

This clone has more than one count but fewer than ten. The chain carries TRBV7-9 and TRBJ2-7; 7 nucleotides match TRBD1. V gave up 6 bases and J gave up 6 bases; unmatched junction bases: 23. The CDR3 is 18 amino acids. The germline gives CDR1 SEHNR, CDR2 FQNEAQ (reference sequence). The CDR3 nucleotides read TGTGCCAGCAGAACCTATAACCCTTGGACGAGACAGGGCTTCGAGCAGTACTTC. This translates into CASRTYNPWTRQGFEQYF. Full variable domain (outside the CDR3, taken from reference TRBV7-9 and TRBJ2-7): DTGVSQNPRHKITKRGQNVTFRCDPISEHNRLYWYRQTLGQGPEFLTYFQNEAQLEKSRLLSDRFSAERPKGSFSTLEIQRTEQGDSAMYLCASRTYNPWTRQGFEQYFGPGTRLTVT.

V usage is TRBV2 and J usage is TRBJ1-3; D possibly corresponds to TRBD1 (6 bases). Germline values: CDR1 SNHLY, CDR2 FYNNEI. The V end was cut by 4 bases, the J end by 3 bases, with 10 bases between. The CDR3 is 14 residues long. CDR3 nucleotide sequence: TGTGCCAGCAGTGCCTGGGACATTGGAAACACCATATATTTT. The encoded protein is CASSAWDIGNTIYF. Variable domain in full (rest from reference TRBV2 and TRBJ1-3): EPEVTQTPSHQVTQMGQEVILRCVPISNHLYFYWYRQILGQKVEFLVSFYNNEISEKSEIFDDQFSVERPDGSNFTLKIRSTKLEDSAMYFCASSAWDIGNTIYFGEGSWLTVV.

This chain links TRBV10-3 with TRBJ2-1; D ambiguous. The CDR3 consists of 14 residues. Germline V gene sequence: CDR1 ENHRY, CDR2 SYGVKD. V lost 0 bases and J 6 bases, leaving 9 bases between the germline ends. This CDR3 reads CAISESRPVNEQFF. For the CDR3, the DNA is TGTGCCATCAGTGAGTCGCGGCCGGTCAATGAGCAGTTCTTC.

The rearrangement uses TRBV19 and TRBJ1-2; TRBD1 aligns across 8 bases. Germline V gene lookup returns CDR1 LNHDA and CDR2 SQIVND (reference sequence). J gave up 8 bases and V 5 bases, and 4 bases lay outside the gene matches. The CDR3 is 12 amino acids. CDR3 coding DNA: TGTGCCAGTAGTGGACAGGGAAGAGGCTACACCTTC. Translating gives CASSGQGRGYTF.